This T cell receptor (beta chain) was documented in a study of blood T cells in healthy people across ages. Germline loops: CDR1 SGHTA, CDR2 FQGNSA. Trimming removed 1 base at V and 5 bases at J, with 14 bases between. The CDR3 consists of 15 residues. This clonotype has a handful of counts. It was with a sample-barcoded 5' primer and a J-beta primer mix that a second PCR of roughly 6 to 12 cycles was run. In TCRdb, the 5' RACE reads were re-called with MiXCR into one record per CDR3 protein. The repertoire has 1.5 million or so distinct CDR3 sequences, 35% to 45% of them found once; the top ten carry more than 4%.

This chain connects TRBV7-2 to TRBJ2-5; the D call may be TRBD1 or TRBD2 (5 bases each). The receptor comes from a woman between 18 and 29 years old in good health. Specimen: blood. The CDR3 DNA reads TGTGCCAGCAGCTTAGGTCTCCTGAGGGACGAGACCCAGTACTTC. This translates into CASSLGLLRDETQYF.